This TCR beta chain was sequenced in a study of cytomegalovirus exposure and HLA in healthy donors. Donors had nominal health at sampling but likely had unrecorded immune exposures. The PCR had 60 Vbeta and 13 Jbeta primers. Clones were sequenced by immunoSEQ multiplex PCR, and TCRdb holds only the in-frame ones, with some missing. This sample has 150,000 to 200,000 clones, with about 80% found just once. V lost 3 bases and J lost 3; bases outside the gene matches: 10. The CDR3 runs to 17 residues. Germline assignment: CDR1 SGHNT and CDR2 YENEEA. Study-wide points: TCR beta chain V- and J-gene trimming was linked, in a later analysis, to a missense variant in DCLRE1C. Later on, analysis showed that most CMV-associated TCR beta chains appeared to be HLA-restricted. Sequencing had likely introduced a cluster of highly shared sequence variants as an artifact.

On this clone: The antigen is not known.

Specimen: PBMCs. The TCR sequence derives from a woman aged 30 to 39 in good health and CMV-seropositive. The V and J genes are TRBV11-3 and TRBJ2-5; 10 bases line up with TRBD2. The CDR3 region has the DNA TGTGCCAGCAGCTTCCGCGGCGGGACTAGCGTGGAAGAGACCCAGTACTTC. It is translated as CASSFRGGTSVEETQYF.